These 12 T cell receptor beta chains originate from one sample sequenced in a study of human thymus T cells. Thymic resections from corrective heart surgery supplied the tissue. Libraries were prepared by immunoSEQ multiplex PCR; TCRdb keeps only in-frame clonotypes and omits some of them. The sample has 120,000 or so clones, about 93% seen once. Input material: thymus tissue. The origin of the receptors is a boy under three years old with a congenital heart defect but otherwise immunologically healthy.

The rearrangement joins TRBV19 to TRBJ1-4, with D tentatively TRBD1 (6 bases). The germline CDR1 and CDR2 sequences are LNHDA and SQIVND (reference sequence). Trimming left V 4 bases short and J 1 base short, with 22 bases between. The CDR3 totals 19 residues. This CDR3 is CASSRWYREGPRTNEKLFF. The CDR3 bases are TGTGCCAGTAGTAGGTGGTACAGGGAGGGACCTAGAACTAATGAAAAACTGTTTTTT.

J is TRBJ2-7 and V is TRBV6-4; a possible D gene is TRBD1 (6 bases). The length of the CDR3 is 13 residues. Trimming left V 2 bases short and J 4 bases short, with 9 bases between. Per the germline V gene, CDR1 is MRHNA and CDR2 is SNTAGT. DNA of the CDR3: TGTGCCAGCAGTGACGGGGGCGGGTACGAGCAGTACTTC. It yields the protein CASSDGGGYEQYF.

The rearrangement links TRBV2 to TRBJ1-4; 9 bases fit TRBD1. The CDR3 consists of 14 residues. Germline CDR1 SNHLY, CDR2 FYNNEI. Unmatched junction bases numbered 7, after V lost 4 bases and J lost 10 bases. The CDR3: CASSGGTGRGKLFF. The DNA of the CDR3 is TGTGCCAGCAGTGGGGGGACAGGGCGTGGAAAACTGTTTTTT.

The J gene is TRBJ1-1, the V gene TRBV16; possible D gene TRBD1, 6 bases. Trimming cost V 4 bases and J 3 bases, with 12 bases left between them. The germline CDR1 and CDR2 sequences are KGHSY and FQNENV. The CDR3 extends over 14 amino acids. CDR3 loop: CASSPRQEDTEAFF. CDR3 nucleotides: TGTGCCAGCAGCCCGCGACAGGAGGACACTGAAGCTTTCTTT.

J is TRBJ2-1 and V is TRBV11-3, with D maybe TRBD2 (6 bases). V was trimmed by 0 bases and J by 7 bases, leaving 7 bases between them. Germline CDR1 and CDR2: SGHNT and YENEEA. The CDR3 is made up of 13 amino acids. The DNA for the CDR3 is TGTGCCAGCAGCTTAGATCTAGCGAATGAGCAGTTCTTC. This gives the protein CASSLDLANEQFF.

This chain uses TRBV4-2 with TRBJ1-2; 9 bases line up with TRBD1. The CDR3 runs 15 residues. CDR1 and CDR2 from the germline V gene are LGHNA and YNFKEQ. V was clipped by 1 base and J by 6 bases; unmatched bases: 6. The CDR3 DNA reads as TGTGCCAGCAGCCAAGGAACAGGGGGCGCTCATGGCTACACCTTC. Residues: CASSQGTGGAHGYTF.

V usage is TRBV5-1 and J usage is TRBJ1-1; tentative D call: TRBD1 (6 bases). V was clipped by 1 base and J by 7 bases, with 20 bases between them. The CDR3 covers 16 residues. The germline gives CDR1 SGHRS, CDR2 YFSETQ. The CDR3 region is CASSLTGLGLPFEAFF. DNA of the CDR3: TGCGCCAGCAGCTTGACAGGGTTAGGGTTGCCATTTGAAGCTTTCTTT.

The chain employs TRBV5-6 and TRBJ2-5; 12 nucleotides match TRBD2. This CDR3 is 16 amino acids long. CDR1 and CDR2 from the germline V gene are SGHDT and YYEEEE. The trim removed 4 bases at V and 2 bases at J, leaving 6 bases unmatched. The chain's CDR3 is CASSTASGGAQETQYF. CDR3 DNA sequence: TGTGCCAGCAGCACGGCTAGCGGGGGGGCACAAGAGACCCAGTACTTC.

The rearrangement joins TRBV7-9 to TRBJ1-2; D possibly corresponds to TRBD1 (6 bases). The CDR3 contains 15 residues. CDR1 and CDR2 from the germline V gene are SEHNR and FQNEAQ (reference sequence). Trimming took 0 bases from V and 6 from J, leaving 14 bases between them. CDR3 coding DNA: TGTGCCAGCAGCTTAGCCGGAGGGGGAGGAAATGGCTACACCTTC. Translated, it gives CASSLAGGGGNGYTF. Variable domain in full (rest from reference TRBV7-9 and TRBJ1-2): DTGVSQNPRHKITKRGQNVTFRCDPISEHNRLYWYRQTLGQGPEFLTYFQNEAQLEKSRLLSDRFSAERPKGSFSTLEIQRTEQGDSAMYLCASSLAGGGGNGYTFGSGTRLTVV.

The V and J genes are TRBV6-1 and TRBJ1-2, with 10 bases matching TRBD1. The trim removed 6 bases at V and 8 bases at J, leaving 6 bases unmatched. Germline V lookup: CDR1 MNHNS, CDR2 SASEGT. The CDR3 covers 13 residues. CDR3 loop: CASRTGGVDGYTF. The CDR3 bases are TGTGCCAGCAGGACAGGGGGCGTCGACGGCTACACCTTC.

This sequence joins TRBV7-9 and TRBJ2-1, with 8 bases identical to TRBD2. The ends lost 5 bases at V and 4 bases at J; junction bases unmatched: 10. Germline V gene lookup returns CDR1 SEHNR and CDR2 FQNEAQ (reference sequence). The CDR3 has 16 amino acids. CDR3 sequence: CASSPIYGGGYNEQFF. The CDR3, as DNA: TGTGCCAGCAGCCCCATATATGGCGGGGGGTACAATGAGCAGTTCTTC.

This chain uses TRBV7-2 with TRBJ2-3, with TRBD2 identical over 10 bases. The junction had 7 bases not matched to a gene; V was cut back by 6 bases and J by 4 bases. This CDR3 is built from 15 residues. Germline CDR1 is SGHTA and CDR2 is FQGNSA. The CDR3 coding sequence is TGTGCCAGCAGGTCGACTAGCGGGCAGCCAGATACGCAGTATTTT. This codes for CASRSTSGQPDTQYF.